These T cell receptor beta chains were read from a single sample in a study of CD8 T cells in Susac syndrome. TCRdb re-called the immunoSEQ multiplex PCR reads with MiXCR, one entry per CDR3 protein. The sample has about 200,000 distinct CDR3 sequences; approximately 95% are singletons. Sequencing input: CD4+ T cells from PBMCs. The receptor source for this set is a human donor in good health. CDR3s leave out the opening cysteine and the closing phenylalanine or tryptophan. Not every row has a clone size; where given, it reads once, few, many or a size class.

v_gene: TRBV29-1; abundance: .; j_gene: TRBJ2-6; len: 11; CDR3aa: SVSRSGANVLT
v_gene: TRBV7-9; abundance: .; j_gene: TRBJ2-7; len: 13; CDR3aa: ASSKGSGTGIEQY
v_gene: TRBV12-3/TRBV12-4; abundance: .; j_gene: TRBJ2-3; len: 11; CDR3aa: ASSTTSTGTQY
v_gene: TRBV27; abundance: .; j_gene: TRBJ1-6; len: 12; CDR3aa: ASRRGLTDSPLH
v_gene: TRBV3-1; abundance: few; j_gene: TRBJ2-2; len: 10; CDR3aa: ASSGGTGELF
v_gene: TRBV3-1; abundance: .; j_gene: TRBJ2-7; len: 13; CDR3aa: ASSQWDGSAYEQY
v_gene: TRBV29-1; abundance: .; j_gene: TRBJ1-2; len: 9; CDR3aa: SVGDNYGYT
v_gene: TRBV4-3; abundance: .; j_gene: TRBJ1-2; len: 11; CDR3aa: ASRPGTGNSYT
v_gene: TRBV20-1; abundance: .; j_gene: TRBJ2-2; len: 16; CDR3aa: SARSFMTSGLGTGELF
v_gene: TRBV9; abundance: .; j_gene: TRBJ1-1; len: 12; CDR3aa: ASSTAVMNTEAF
v_gene: TRBV29-1; abundance: once; j_gene: TRBJ1-1; len: 9; CDR3aa: SGASGAEAF
v_gene: TRBV7-2; abundance: .; j_gene: TRBJ2-3; len: 8; CDR3aa: ASSLGTQY
v_gene: TRBV20-1; abundance: .; j_gene: TRBJ1-4; len: 12; CDR3aa: SATRDRANEKLF
v_gene: TRBV29-1; abundance: .; j_gene: TRBJ1-4; len: 10; CDR3aa: SARLRREKLF
v_gene: TRBV7-9; abundance: .; j_gene: TRBJ2-1; len: 13; CDR3aa: ASSFGLAIMDEQF
v_gene: TRBV24-1; abundance: .; j_gene: TRBJ2-1; len: 12; CDR3aa: ATSKRDSYDEQF
v_gene: TRBV20-1; abundance: .; j_gene: TRBJ2-5; len: 12; CDR3aa: SARVGQGSKTQY
v_gene: TRBV30; abundance: .; j_gene: TRBJ2-2; len: 11; CDR3aa: AWMGGNTGELF
v_gene: TRBV2; abundance: .; j_gene: TRBJ2-5; len: 11; CDR3aa: ASRRGSEETQY
v_gene: TRBV29-1; abundance: .; j_gene: TRBJ1-1; len: 10; CDR3aa: SVTQGNTEAF
v_gene: TRBV3-1; abundance: .; j_gene: TRBJ1-5; len: 15; CDR3aa: ASSRGITGYSNQPQH
v_gene: TRBV12-3/TRBV12-4; abundance: .; j_gene: TRBJ2-1; len: 13; CDR3aa: ASSLGGGRFNEQF
v_gene: TRBV29-1; abundance: .; j_gene: TRBJ2-2; len: 9; CDR3aa: SVGHTGELF
v_gene: TRBV2; abundance: .; j_gene: TRBJ2-7; len: 12; CDR3aa: ASSGRTASHEQY
v_gene: TRBV7-9; abundance: .; j_gene: TRBJ1-5; len: 11; CDR3aa: ASSSGVYRPQH
v_gene: TRBV7-2; abundance: .; j_gene: TRBJ2-5; len: 15; CDR3aa: ASSLGASGGLRETQY
v_gene: TRBV5-1; abundance: .; j_gene: TRBJ1-5; len: 8; CDR3aa: ASLPRTQH
v_gene: TRBV9; abundance: .; j_gene: TRBJ1-2; len: 13; CDR3aa: ASSVGQGAQYGYT
v_gene: TRBV6-1; abundance: .; j_gene: TRBJ1-4; len: 12; CDR3aa: ASRREPAGEKLF
v_gene: TRBV7-2; abundance: .; j_gene: TRBJ2-3; len: 13; CDR3aa: ASSFSRTSTDTQY
v_gene: TRBV20-1; abundance: once; j_gene: TRBJ2-7; len: 12; CDR3aa: SAKASGGTYEQY
v_gene: TRBV23-1; abundance: .; j_gene: TRBJ2-2; len: 12; CDR3aa: ASSQDPNTGELF
v_gene: TRBV20-1; abundance: .; j_gene: TRBJ2-1; len: 13; CDR3aa: SANRPRSSYNEQF
v_gene: TRBV7-8; abundance: once; j_gene: TRBJ1-2; len: 12; CDR3aa: ASSSRAANYGYT
v_gene: TRBV28; abundance: .; j_gene: TRBJ1-5; len: 11; CDR3aa: ASSLGGVQPQH
v_gene: TRBV6-4; abundance: .; j_gene: TRBJ1-1; len: 12; CDR3aa: ASSDSPGTTEAF
v_gene: TRBV29-1; abundance: .; j_gene: TRBJ2-7; len: 7; CDR3aa: SVFYEQY
v_gene: TRBV29-1; abundance: .; j_gene: TRBJ2-5; len: 10; CDR3aa: SAQTGGETQY
v_gene: TRBV20-1; abundance: .; j_gene: TRBJ2-3; len: 13; CDR3aa: SAPALAGSGHTQY
v_gene: TRBV6-2/TRBV6-3; abundance: .; j_gene: TRBJ1-1; len: 12; CDR3aa: ASSYTRDLLEAF
v_gene: TRBV6-6; abundance: once; j_gene: TRBJ2-1; len: 9; CDR3aa: ASSRVDEQF
v_gene: TRBV12-3/TRBV12-4; abundance: .; j_gene: TRBJ1-1; len: 13; CDR3aa: ASSFMAGGDTEAF
v_gene: TRBV24-1; abundance: .; j_gene: TRBJ1-1; len: 12; CDR3aa: ATSERGGLAEAF
v_gene: TRBV12-3/TRBV12-4; abundance: .; j_gene: TRBJ1-5; len: 12; CDR3aa: ASSLQEVGQPQH
v_gene: TRBV20-1; abundance: .; j_gene: TRBJ2-7; len: 13; CDR3aa: SARPPVWGSYEQY
v_gene: TRBV20-1; abundance: .; j_gene: TRBJ2-5; len: 13; CDR3aa: SARQIGSRHGTQY
v_gene: TRBV5-1; abundance: .; j_gene: TRBJ2-1; len: 13; CDR3aa: ASSTSSGSRNEQF
v_gene: TRBV2; abundance: once; j_gene: TRBJ2-5; len: 11; CDR3aa: ASSADGQETQY
v_gene: TRBV6-5; abundance: .; j_gene: TRBJ1-5; len: 10; CDR3aa: ASSPNGQPQH
v_gene: TRBV11-2; abundance: .; j_gene: TRBJ2-2; len: 12; CDR3aa: ASSSQGAVGELF